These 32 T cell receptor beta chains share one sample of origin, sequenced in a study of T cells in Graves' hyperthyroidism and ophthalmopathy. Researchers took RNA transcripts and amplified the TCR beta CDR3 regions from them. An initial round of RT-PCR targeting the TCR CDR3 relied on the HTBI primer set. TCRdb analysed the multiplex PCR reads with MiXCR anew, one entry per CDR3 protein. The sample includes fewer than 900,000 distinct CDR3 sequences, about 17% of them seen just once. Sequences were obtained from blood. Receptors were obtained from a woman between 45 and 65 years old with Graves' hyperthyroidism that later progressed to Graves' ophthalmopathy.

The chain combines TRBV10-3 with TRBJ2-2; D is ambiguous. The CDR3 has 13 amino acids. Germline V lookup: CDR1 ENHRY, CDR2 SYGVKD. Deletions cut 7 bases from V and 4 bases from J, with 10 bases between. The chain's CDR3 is CAITGLTTGELFF. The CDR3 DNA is TGTGCCATCACCGGTCTAACCACCGGGGAGCTGTTTTTT.

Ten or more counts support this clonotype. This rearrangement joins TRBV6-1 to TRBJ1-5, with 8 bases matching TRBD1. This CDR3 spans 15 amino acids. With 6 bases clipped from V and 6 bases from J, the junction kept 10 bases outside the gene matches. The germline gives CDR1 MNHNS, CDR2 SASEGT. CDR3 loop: CASSHGDRGPQPQHF. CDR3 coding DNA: TGTGCCAGCAGCCACGGTGACAGGGGTCCTCAGCCCCAGCATTTT.

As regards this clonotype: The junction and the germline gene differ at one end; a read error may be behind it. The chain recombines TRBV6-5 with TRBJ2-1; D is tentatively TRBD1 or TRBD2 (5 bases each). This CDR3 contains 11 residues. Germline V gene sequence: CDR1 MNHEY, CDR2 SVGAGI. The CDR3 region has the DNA TGTGCCATCAGTGGTGGGACGAGGCAGTTCTTC. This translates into CAISGGTRQFF.

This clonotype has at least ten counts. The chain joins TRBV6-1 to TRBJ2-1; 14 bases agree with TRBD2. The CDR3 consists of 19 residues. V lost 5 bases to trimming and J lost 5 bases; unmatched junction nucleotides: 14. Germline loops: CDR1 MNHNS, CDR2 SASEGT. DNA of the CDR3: TGTGCCAGCAGTAACTACGAACCCGGACTAGCGGGGGGAAACAATGAGCAGTTCTTC. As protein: CASSNYEPGLAGGNNEQFF.

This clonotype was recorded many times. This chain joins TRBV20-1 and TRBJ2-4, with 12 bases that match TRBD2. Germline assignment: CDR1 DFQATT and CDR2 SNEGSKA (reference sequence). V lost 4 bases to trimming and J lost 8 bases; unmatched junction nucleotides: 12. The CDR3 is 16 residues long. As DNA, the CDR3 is TGCAGTGCTACCGCGGGGGAGACTAGCGGGGGAGACATTCAGTACTTC. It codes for CSATAGETSGGDIQYF.

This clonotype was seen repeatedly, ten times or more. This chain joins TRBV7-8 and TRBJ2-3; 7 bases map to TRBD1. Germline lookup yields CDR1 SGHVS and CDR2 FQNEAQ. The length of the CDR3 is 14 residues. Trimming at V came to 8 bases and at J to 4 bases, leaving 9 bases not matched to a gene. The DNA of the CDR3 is TGTGCCAGCGAGAGGACAGGCCAGTCAGATACGCAGTATTTT. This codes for CASERTGQSDTQYF.

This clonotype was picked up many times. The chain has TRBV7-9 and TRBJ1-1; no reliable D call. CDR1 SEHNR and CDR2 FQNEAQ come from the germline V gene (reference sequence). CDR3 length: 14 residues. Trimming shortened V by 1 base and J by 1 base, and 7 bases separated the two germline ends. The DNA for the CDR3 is TGTGCCAGCAGCTTAGGGGTGGAGAACACTGAAGCTTTCTTT. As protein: CASSLGVENTEAFF.

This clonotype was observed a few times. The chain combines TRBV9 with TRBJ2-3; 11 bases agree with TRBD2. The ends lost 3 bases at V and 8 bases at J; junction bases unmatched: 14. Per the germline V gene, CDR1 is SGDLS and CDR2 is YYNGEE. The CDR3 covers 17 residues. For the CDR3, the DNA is TGTGCCAGCAGCGCTGGGACTAGCGGTACTCGGAAGGGTACGCAGTATTTT. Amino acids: CASSAGTSGTRKGTQYF. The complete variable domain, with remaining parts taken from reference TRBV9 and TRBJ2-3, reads DSGVTQTPKHLITATGQRVTLRCSPRSGDLSVYWYQQSLDQGLQFLIQYYNGEERAKGNILERFSAQQFPDLHSELNLSSLELGDSALYFCASSAGTSGTRKGTQYFGPGTRLTVL.

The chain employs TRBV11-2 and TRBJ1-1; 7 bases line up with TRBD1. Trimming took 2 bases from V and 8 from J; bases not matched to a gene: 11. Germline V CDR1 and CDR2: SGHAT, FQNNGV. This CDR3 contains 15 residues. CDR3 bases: TGTGCCAGCAGCTTACAGGAGGGGGCCCAACCCGAAGCTTTCTTT. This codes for CASSLQEGAQPEAFF.

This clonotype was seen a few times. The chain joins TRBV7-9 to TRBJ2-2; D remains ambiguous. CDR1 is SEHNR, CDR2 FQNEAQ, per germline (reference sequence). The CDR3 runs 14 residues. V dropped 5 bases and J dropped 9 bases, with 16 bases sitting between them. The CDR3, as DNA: TGTGCCAGCAGCCCTGACTCGGGCTCAAGGGAGCTGTTTTTT. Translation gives CASSPDSGSRELFF. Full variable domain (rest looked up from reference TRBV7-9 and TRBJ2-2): DTGVSQNPRHKITKRGQNVTFRCDPISEHNRLYWYRQTLGQGPEFLTYFQNEAQLEKSRLLSDRFSAERPKGSFSTLEIQRTEQGDSAMYLCASSPDSGSRELFFGEGSRLTVL.

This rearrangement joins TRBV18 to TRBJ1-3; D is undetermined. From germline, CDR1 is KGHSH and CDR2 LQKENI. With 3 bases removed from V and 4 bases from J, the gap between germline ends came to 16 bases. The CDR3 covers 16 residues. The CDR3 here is CASSPGIATAGNTIYF. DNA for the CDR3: TGTGCCAGCTCACCTGGAATAGCAACCGCGGGAAACACCATATATTTT.

The CDR3 reads CASSLAARGGTGELFF. The CDR3 coding sequence is TGTGCCAGCAGCTTGGCGGCCCGGGGGGGCACCGGGGAGCTGTTTTTT. The J gene is TRBJ2-2, the V gene TRBV5-6; TRBD2 matches 8 bases. Germline trimming cut 0 bases from V and 4 bases from J; bases unmatched to any gene: 5. CDR3 length: 16 residues. Germline assignment: CDR1 SGHDT and CDR2 YYEEEE.

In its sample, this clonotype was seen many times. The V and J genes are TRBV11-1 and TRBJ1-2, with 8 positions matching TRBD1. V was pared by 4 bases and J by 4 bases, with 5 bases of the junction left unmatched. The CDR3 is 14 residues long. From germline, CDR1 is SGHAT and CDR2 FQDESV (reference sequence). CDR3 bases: TGTGCCAGCAGCTATACAGGGGGGCCCTATGGCTACACCTTC. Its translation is CASSYTGGPYGYTF.

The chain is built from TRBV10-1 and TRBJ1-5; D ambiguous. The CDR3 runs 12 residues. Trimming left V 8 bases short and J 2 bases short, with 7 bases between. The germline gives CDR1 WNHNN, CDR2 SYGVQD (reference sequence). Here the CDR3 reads CASDGCNQPQHF. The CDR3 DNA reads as TGCGCCAGCGACGGTTGCAATCAGCCCCAGCATTTT.

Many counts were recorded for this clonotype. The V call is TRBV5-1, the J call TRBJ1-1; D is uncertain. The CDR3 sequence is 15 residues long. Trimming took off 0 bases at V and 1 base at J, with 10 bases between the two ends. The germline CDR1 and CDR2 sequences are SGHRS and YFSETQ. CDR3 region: CASSLVPHPNTEAFF. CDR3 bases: TGCGCCAGCAGCTTGGTTCCCCACCCGAACACTGAAGCTTTCTTT.

CDR3 in amino acids: CAISASRVRKTEAFF. CDR3 sequence (DNA): TGTGCCATCAGTGCGTCCAGGGTGAGGAAAACTGAAGCTTTCTTT. The chain couples TRBV10-3 to TRBJ1-1, with D tentatively TRBD1 (5 bases). Deletions cut 4 bases from V and 5 bases from J, with 17 bases between. Germline V CDR1 and CDR2: ENHRY, SYGVKD. The CDR3 contains 15 residues.

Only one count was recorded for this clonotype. In DNA form, the CDR3 reads TGCAGTGTTAACGGGGGACGCTACGAGCAGTACTTC. It encodes CSVNGGRYEQYF. The gene calls are TRBV20-1 and TRBJ2-7; weak D call: TRBD2 (6 bases). From germline, CDR1 is DFQATT and CDR2 SNEGSKA (reference sequence). Deletions cut 7 bases from V and 3 bases from J, with 13 bases between. The CDR3 sequence is 12 residues long.

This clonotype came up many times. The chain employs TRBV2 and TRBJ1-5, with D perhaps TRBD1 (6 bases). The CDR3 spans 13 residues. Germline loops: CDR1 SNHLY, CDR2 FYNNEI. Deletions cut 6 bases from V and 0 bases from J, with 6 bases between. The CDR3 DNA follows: TGTGCCAGCAGGGACAGTAGCAATCAGCCCCAGCATTTT. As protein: CASRDSSNQPQHF.

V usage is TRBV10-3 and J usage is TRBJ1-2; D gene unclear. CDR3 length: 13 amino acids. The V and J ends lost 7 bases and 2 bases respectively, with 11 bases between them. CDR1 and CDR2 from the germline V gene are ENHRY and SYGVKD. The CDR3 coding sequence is TGTGCCATCACTGGACGGGAAAACTATGGCTACACCTTC. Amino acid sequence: CAITGRENYGYTF.

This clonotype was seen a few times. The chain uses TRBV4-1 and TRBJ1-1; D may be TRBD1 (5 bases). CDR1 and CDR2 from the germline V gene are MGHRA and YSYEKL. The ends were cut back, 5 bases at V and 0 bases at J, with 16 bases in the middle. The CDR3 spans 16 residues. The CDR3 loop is CASSSPGLGMNTEAFF. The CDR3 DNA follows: TGCGCCAGCAGCTCCCCAGGGTTGGGAATGAACACTGAAGCTTTCTTT.

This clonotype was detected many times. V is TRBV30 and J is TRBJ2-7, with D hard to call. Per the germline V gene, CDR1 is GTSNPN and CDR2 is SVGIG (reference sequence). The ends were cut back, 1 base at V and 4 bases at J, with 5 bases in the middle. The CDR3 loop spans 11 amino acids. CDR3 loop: CAWSATYEQYF. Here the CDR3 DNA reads TGTGCCTGGAGTGCCACGTACGAGCAGTACTTC.

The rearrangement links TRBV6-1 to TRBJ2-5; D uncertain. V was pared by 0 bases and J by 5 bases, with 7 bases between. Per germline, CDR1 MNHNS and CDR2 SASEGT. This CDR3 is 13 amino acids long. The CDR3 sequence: CASSEAPFETQYF. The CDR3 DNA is TGTGCCAGCAGTGAAGCGCCCTTTGAGACCCAGTACTTC.

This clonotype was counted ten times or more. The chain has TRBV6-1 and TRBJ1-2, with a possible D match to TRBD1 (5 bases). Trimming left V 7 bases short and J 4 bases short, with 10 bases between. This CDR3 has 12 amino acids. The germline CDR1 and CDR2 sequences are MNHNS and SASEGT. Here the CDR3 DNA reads TGTGCCAGCACCAAGACAGCCTATGGCTACACCTTC. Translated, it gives CASTKTAYGYTF.

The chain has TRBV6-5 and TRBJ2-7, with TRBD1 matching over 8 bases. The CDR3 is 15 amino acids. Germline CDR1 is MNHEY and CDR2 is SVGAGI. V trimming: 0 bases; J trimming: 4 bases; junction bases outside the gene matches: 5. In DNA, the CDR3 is TGTGCCAGCAGTTACTCGGACAGGGAAGCGTACGAGCAGTACTTC. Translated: CASSYSDREAYEQYF.

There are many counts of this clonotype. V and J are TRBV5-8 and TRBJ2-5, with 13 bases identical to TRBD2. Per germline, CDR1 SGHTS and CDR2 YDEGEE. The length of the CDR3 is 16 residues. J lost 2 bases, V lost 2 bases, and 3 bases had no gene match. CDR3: CASSFGLAGVQETQYF. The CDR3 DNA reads TGTGCCAGCAGCTTTGGACTAGCGGGGGTGCAAGAGACCCAGTACTTC.

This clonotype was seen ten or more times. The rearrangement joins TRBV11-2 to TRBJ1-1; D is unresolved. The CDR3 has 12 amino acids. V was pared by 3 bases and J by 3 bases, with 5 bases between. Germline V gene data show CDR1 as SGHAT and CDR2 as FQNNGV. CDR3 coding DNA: TGTGCCAGCAGCTTGTCACACACTGAAGCTTTCTTT. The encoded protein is CASSLSHTEAFF.

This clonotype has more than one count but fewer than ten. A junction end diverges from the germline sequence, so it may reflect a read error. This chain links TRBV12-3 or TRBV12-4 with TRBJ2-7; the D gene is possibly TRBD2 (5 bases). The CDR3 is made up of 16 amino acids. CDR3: CASSPGVQINSCEQYF. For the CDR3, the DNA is TGTGCCAGCAGTCCCGGGGTTCAGATAAACTCCTGCGAGCAGTACTTC.

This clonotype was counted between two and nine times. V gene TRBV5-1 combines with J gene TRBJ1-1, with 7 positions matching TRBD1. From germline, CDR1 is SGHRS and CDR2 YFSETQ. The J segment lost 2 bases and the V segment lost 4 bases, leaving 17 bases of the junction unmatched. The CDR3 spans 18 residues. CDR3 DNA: TGCGCCAGCAGCCTAGGTACCGGGACAGTGATATTAAACACTGAAGCTTTCTTT. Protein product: CASSLGTGTVILNTEAFF.

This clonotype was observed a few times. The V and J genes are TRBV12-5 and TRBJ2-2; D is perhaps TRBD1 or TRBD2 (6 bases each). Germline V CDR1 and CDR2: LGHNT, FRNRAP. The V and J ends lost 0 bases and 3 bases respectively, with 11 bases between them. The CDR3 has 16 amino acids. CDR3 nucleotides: TGTGCTAGTGGTTTGGTATGGAGGGGGGACACCGGGGAGCTGTTTTTT. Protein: CASGLVWRGDTGELFF. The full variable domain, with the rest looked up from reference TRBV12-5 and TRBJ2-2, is DARVTQTPRHKVTEMGQEVTMRCQPILGHNTVFWYRQTMMQGLELLAYFRNRAPLDDSGMPKDRFSAEMPDATLATLKIQPSEPRDSAVYFCASGLVWRGDTGELFFGEGSRLTVL.

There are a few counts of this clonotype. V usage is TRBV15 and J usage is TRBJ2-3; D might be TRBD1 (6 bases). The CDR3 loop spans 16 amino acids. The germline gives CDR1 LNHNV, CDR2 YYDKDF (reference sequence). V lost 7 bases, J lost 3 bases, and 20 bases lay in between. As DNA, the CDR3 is TGTGCCACCATAGGGTTGGGCAGGGGCGAGACAGATACGCAGTATTTT. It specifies CATIGLGRGETDTQYF.

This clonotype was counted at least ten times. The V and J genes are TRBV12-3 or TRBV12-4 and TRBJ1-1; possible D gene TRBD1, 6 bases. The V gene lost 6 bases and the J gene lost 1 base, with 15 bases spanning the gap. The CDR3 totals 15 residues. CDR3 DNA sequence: TGTGCCAGCAGCCTCGACCCGACAGGGAACACTGAAGCTTTCTTT. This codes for CASSLDPTGNTEAFF.

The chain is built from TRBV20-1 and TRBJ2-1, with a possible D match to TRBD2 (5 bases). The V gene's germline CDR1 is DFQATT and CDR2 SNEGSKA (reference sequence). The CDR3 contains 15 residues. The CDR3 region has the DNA TGCAGCCTCGCAGGCGGGCGGAGCTCCTACAATGAGCAGTTCTTC. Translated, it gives CSLAGGRSSYNEQFF.